This TCR beta chain appears in the sequencing data of a study of blood T cell repertoires in COVID-19. As for the study in general: Italy, Spain and the United States were the sources of the convalescent and acute COVID-19 samples.

The CDR3 loop spans 12 amino acids. CDR1 MDHEN and CDR2 SYDVKM come from the germline V gene. V was pared by 5 bases and J by 8 bases, with 10 bases between. Participants spanned ages about 18 to 95 years and resided in 20 to 30 US areas. Participants' own reports of clinical history determined their cohort assignment. TCRdb keeps only in-frame clones here, not all; method: immunoSEQ multiplex PCR. The sample has under 150,000 clones; 85% are singletons. The chain employs TRBV28 and TRBJ2-1; D remains ambiguous. Sequencing was performed on PBMCs or T cells enriched from blood (not recorded which). The TCR was taken from a middle-aged woman who had recovered from COVID-19. Written as DNA, the CDR3 is TGTGCCAGCAGTCCTACTATGTATGAGCAGTTCTTC. This codes for CASSPTMYEQFF.